Below, 8 T cell receptor beta chains from the same sample are listed, as sequenced in a study of radiotherapy plus CTLA-4 blockade in lung cancer. Some clones are missing from TCRdb's copy, which holds only in-frame ones; the method was immunoSEQ multiplex PCR. Of about 53,000 clones listed, about 83% were seen once; the top ten hold 4% to 5.5%. The source material was peripheral blood, sampled from a patient treated with radiotherapy plus ipilimumab. The receptors were sampled from a human donor with non-small cell lung cancer whose response to radiotherapy plus ipilimumab could not be evaluated.

The chain has TRBV5-1 and TRBJ2-5; 11 bases are shared with TRBD1. Germline CDR1 and CDR2: SGHRS and YFSETQ. V shed 3 bases and J 4 bases; nucleotides not matched to a gene: 8. The CDR3 extends over 16 amino acids. The CDR3 sequence: CASSSGGTGGRETQYF. As DNA, the CDR3 is TGCGCCAGCAGCTCCGGGGGGACAGGGGGGCGAGAGACCCAGTACTTC.

CDR3 DNA sequence: TGTGCCAGCAGCTTAGGGGGCACAGGTTATCAAACTGAAGCTTTCTTT. Its translation is CASSLGGTGYQTEAFF. The rearrangement links TRBV7-8 to TRBJ1-1; a possible D gene is TRBD1 (5 bases). This CDR3 has 16 amino acids. V lost 1 base and J lost 5, with 17 bases in between. Germline V gene data show CDR1 as SGHVS and CDR2 as FQNEAQ. Drawing the rest from reference TRBV7-8 and TRBJ1-1, the complete variable domain is GAGVSQSPRYKVAKRGQDVALRCDPISGHVSLFWYQQALGQGPEFLTYFQNEAQLDKSGLPSDRFFAERPEGSVSTLKIQRTQQEDSAVYLCASSLGGTGYQTEAFFGQGTRLTVV.

The chain joins TRBV4-2 to TRBJ1-3, with 7 bases aligning to TRBD1. Germline V gene sequence: CDR1 LGHNA, CDR2 YNFKEQ. V lost 3 bases to trimming and J lost 1 base; unmatched junction nucleotides: 6. This CDR3 contains 16 residues. Written as DNA, the CDR3 is TGTGCCAGCAGCCAGATGACAGGGTCTTCTGGAAACACCATATATTTT. Translation: CASSQMTGSSGNTIYF.

CDR3 loop: CASSLDRAGTQYF. For the CDR3, the DNA is TGCGCCAGCAGCTTAGACAGGGCCGGTACGCAGTATTTT. The chain joins TRBV5-1 to TRBJ2-3; 7 nucleotides match TRBD1. V dropped 2 bases and J dropped 8; count of bases not matched to a gene: 5. The CDR3 has 13 amino acids. From germline, CDR1 is SGHRS and CDR2 YFSETQ. The full variable domain, with the rest looked up from reference TRBV5-1 and TRBJ2-3, is KAGVTQTPRYLIKTRGQQVTLSCSPISGHRSVSWYQQTPGQGLQFLFEYFSETQRNKGNFPGRFSGRQFSNSRSEMNVSTLELGDSALYLCASSLDRAGTQYFGPGTRLTVL.

The rearrangement links TRBV18 to TRBJ2-1, with TRBD2 matching over 13 bases. The V and J ends lost 6 bases and 5 bases, in that order; junction bases with no gene match: 7. From germline, CDR1 is KGHSH and CDR2 LQKENI. This CDR3 has 16 amino acids. This CDR3 reads CASSPRLAGGHNEQFF. In DNA form, the CDR3 reads TGTGCCAGCTCGCCTCGACTAGCGGGAGGCCACAATGAGCAGTTCTTC.

This sequence joins TRBV19 and TRBJ1-2, with 7 positions matching TRBD1. Germline CDR1 LNHDA, CDR2 SQIVND (reference sequence). The CDR3 runs 15 residues. After removal of 3 bases from V and 0 bases from J, the junction contained 4 bases not matched to a gene. CDR3: CASSMWTGTNYGYTF. For the CDR3, the DNA is TGTGCCAGTAGTATGTGGACAGGAACTAACTATGGCTACACCTTC.

This chain connects TRBV7-9 to TRBJ2-5; a possible D gene is TRBD1 (8 bases). The V end was cut by 6 bases, the J end by 11 bases, with 22 bases between. The CDR3 has 14 amino acids. Germline CDR1 is SEHNR and CDR2 is FQNEAQ (reference sequence). As DNA, the CDR3 is TGTGCCAGCAGGTCGACAGGGGCTGCGGGGGAGCAGTACTTC. Residues: CASRSTGAAGEQYF.

This sequence joins TRBV2 and TRBJ1-3; tentative D call: TRBD1 (6 bases). CDR3 size: 13 residues. Per germline, CDR1 SNHLY and CDR2 FYNNEI. The ends were cut back, 6 bases at V and 2 bases at J, with 8 bases in the middle. Written as DNA, the CDR3 is TGTGCCAGCAGGGGGACACCTGGAAACACCATATATTTT. The encoded protein is CASRGTPGNTIYF.